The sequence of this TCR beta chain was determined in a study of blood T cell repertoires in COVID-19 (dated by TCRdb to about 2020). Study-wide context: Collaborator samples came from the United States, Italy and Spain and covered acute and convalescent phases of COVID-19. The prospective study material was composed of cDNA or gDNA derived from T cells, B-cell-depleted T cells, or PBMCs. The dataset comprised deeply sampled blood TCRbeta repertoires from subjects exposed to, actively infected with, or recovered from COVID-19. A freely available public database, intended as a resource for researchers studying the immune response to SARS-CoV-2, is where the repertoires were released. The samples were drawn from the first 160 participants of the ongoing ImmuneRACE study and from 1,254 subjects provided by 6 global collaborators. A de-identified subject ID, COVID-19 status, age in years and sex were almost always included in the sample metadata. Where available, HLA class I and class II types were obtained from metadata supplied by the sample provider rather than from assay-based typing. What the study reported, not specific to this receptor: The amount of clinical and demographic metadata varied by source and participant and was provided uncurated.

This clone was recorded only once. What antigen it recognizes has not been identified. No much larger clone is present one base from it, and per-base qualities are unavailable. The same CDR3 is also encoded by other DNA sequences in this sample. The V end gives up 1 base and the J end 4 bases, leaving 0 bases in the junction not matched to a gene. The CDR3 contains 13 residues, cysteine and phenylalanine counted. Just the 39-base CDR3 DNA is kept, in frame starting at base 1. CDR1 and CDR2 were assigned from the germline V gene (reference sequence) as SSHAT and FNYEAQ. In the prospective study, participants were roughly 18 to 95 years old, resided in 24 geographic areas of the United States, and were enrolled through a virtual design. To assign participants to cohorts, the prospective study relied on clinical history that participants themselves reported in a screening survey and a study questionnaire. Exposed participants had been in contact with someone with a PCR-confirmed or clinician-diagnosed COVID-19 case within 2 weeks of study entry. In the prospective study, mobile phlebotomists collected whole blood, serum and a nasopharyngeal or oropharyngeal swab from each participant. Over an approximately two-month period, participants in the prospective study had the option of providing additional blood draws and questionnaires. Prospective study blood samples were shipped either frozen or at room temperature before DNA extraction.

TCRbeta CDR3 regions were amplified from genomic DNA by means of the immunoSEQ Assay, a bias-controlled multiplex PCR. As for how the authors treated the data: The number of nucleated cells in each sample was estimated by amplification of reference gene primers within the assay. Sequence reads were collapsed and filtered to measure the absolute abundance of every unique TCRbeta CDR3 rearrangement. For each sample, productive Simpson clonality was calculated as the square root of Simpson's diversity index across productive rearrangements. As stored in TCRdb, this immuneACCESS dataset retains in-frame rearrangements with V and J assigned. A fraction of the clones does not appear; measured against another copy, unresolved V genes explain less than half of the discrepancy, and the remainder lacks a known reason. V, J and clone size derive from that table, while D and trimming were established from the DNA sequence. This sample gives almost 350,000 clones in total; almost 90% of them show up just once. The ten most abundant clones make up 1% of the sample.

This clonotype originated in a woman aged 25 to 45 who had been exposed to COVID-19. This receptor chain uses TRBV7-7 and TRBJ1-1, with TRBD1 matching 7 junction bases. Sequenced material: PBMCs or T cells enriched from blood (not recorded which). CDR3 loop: CASSLDRGTEAFF. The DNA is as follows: TGTGCCAGCAGCTTAGACAGGGGCACTGAAGCTTTCTTT.